Presented here are 32 T cell receptor beta chains from one specimen sequenced in a study of T cell repertoires in cytomegalovirus infection. TCRdb processed the reads anew with MiXCR; each CDR3 protein has one entry. The sample has roughly 120,000 distinct CDR3 sequences; over 30% are singletons. Their antigens remain unidentified. The sequenced sample was CD8+ T cells from cultured PBMCs, obtained from culture after CMV antigen stimulation. These receptors were taken from a human donor in good health (CMV status not recorded). Some clones in this sample may be carry-over from other donors' samples.

This clonotype was recorded only once. V gene TRBV19 combines with J gene TRBJ1-3; D remains ambiguous. Germline loops: CDR1 LNHDA, CDR2 SQIVND (reference sequence). V lost 7 bases, J lost 0 bases, and 19 bases lay in between. This CDR3 is built from 17 residues. The DNA of the CDR3 is TGTGCCAGTACCTGGACCTTGGGGAGACGCTCTGGAAACACCATATATTTT. Protein: CASTWTLGRRSGNTIYF. Combining the CDR3 with reference TRBV19 and TRBJ1-3 gives the whole variable domain DGGITQSPKYLFRKEGQNVTLSCEQNLNHDAMYWYRQDPGQGLRLIYYSQIVNDFQKGDIAEGYSVSREKKESFPLTVTSAQKNPTAFYLCASTWTLGRRSGNTIYFGEGSWLTVV.

The DNA for the CDR3 is TGTGCCAGCAGCTTCCCGAGGGGGCCGGCTTGGGAGCAGTACTTC. Residues: CASSFPRGPAWEQYF. The chain couples TRBV7-6 to TRBJ2-7; the match to TRBD1 covers 7 bases. CDR3 length: 15 residues. Germline CDR1 is SGHVS and CDR2 is FNYEAQ. Unmatched junction bases numbered 12, after V lost 3 bases and J lost 7 bases.

This clonotype was seen at least ten times. The V call is TRBV4-3, the J call TRBJ1-4, with 8 bases fitting TRBD1. Trimming cost V 3 bases and J 6 bases; bases outside gene matches: 9. Germline assignment: CDR1 LGHNA and CDR2 YSLEER. The CDR3 runs to 16 residues. The CDR3 protein is CASSQYQDREYEKLFF. CDR3 nucleotide sequence: TGCGCCAGCAGCCAGTACCAGGACAGGGAGTATGAAAAACTGTTTTTT.

The V call is TRBV11-2, the J call TRBJ2-2; 13 nucleotides align to TRBD2. Looked up from germline, CDR1 is SGHAT and CDR2 is FQNNGV. V dropped 0 bases and J dropped 5; count of bases not matched to a gene: 9. The CDR3 has 19 amino acids. This chain's CDR3 is CASSLEGSLAGGRTGELFF. The CDR3 coding sequence is TGTGCCAGCAGCTTAGAGGGATCACTAGCGGGGGGGCGAACCGGGGAGCTGTTTTTT.

This chain links TRBV7-6 with TRBJ2-7, with 8 bases that match TRBD2. The CDR3 totals 18 residues. The V segment lost 1 base and the J segment 0 bases; nucleotides outside the gene matches: 11. Germline V gene data show CDR1 as SGHVS and CDR2 as FNYEAQ. The CDR3 reads CASSLGPKGGGHSYEQYF. CDR3 nucleotide sequence: TGTGCCAGCAGCTTAGGCCCCAAGGGCGGGGGGCACTCCTACGAGCAGTACTTC.

The chain combines TRBV27 with TRBJ1-1, with a weak D call TRBD1 (6 bases). V was pared by 4 bases and J by 0 bases, with 12 bases between. CDR3 length: 15 amino acids. Per the germline V gene, CDR1 is MNHEY and CDR2 is SMNVEV (reference sequence). CDR3 in DNA: TGTGCCAGCAGTTCTTCCGGGACACTGAACACTGAAGCTTTCTTT. The encoded protein is CASSSSGTLNTEAFF.

To note about this clonotype: A much bigger clone sits one base away, suggesting this may be a read error. The V call is TRBV6-8, the J call TRBJ1-2; possibly TRBD1 for D (5 bases). Per the germline V gene, CDR1 is MNHGY and CDR2 is SAAAGT. V dropped 0 bases and J dropped 6 bases, with 20 bases sitting between them. The CDR3 extends over 17 amino acids. CDR3 sequence reads: CASSYSTTAAPRDGYTF. The CDR3 nucleotides are TGTGCCAGCAGTTACTCGACGACAGCGGCGCCCAGGGATGGCTACACCTTC.

The sample holds many counts of this clonotype. The V call is TRBV7-2, the J call TRBJ1-5, with D uncertain. Trimming shortened V by 5 bases and J by 1 base, and 12 bases separated the two germline ends. The CDR3 totals 15 residues. Germline V CDR1 and CDR2: SGHTA, FQGNSA. The CDR3 nucleotides read TGTGCCAGCAGCATCAACTCGGGGAGCAATCAGCCCCAGCATTTT. Protein sequence: CASSINSGSNQPQHF.

The V call is TRBV20-1, the J call TRBJ2-7; no firm D call. The CDR3 runs 14 residues. V was shortened by 1 base and J by 4 bases, with 14 bases between the two germline ends. Germline CDR1 is DFQATT and CDR2 is SNEGSKA (reference sequence). The DNA for the CDR3 is TGCAGTGCTAGAGGGCCAGCTGCCTGGTACGAGCAGTACTTC. Its translation: CSARGPAAWYEQYF.

This chain uses TRBV2 with TRBJ2-3; D not resolved. Trimming shortened V by 3 bases and J by 0 bases, and 7 bases separated the two germline ends. Germline V CDR1 and CDR2: SNHLY, FYNNEI. This CDR3 has 14 residues. The CDR3 DNA reads TGTGCCAGCAGTGACCGGCCTAGCACAGATACGCAGTATTTT. It yields the protein CASSDRPSTDTQYF.

The rearrangement uses TRBV27 and TRBJ2-7; 10 positions agree with TRBD1. Looked up from germline, CDR1 is MNHEY and CDR2 is SMNVEV (reference sequence). Trimming removed 3 bases from V and 0 bases from J; junction bases left unmatched: 5. The CDR3 runs 16 residues. The CDR3 nucleotides read TGTGCCAGCAGTTTCTTGGGACAGGGGCACTCCTACGAGCAGTACTTC. The encoded protein is CASSFLGQGHSYEQYF.

The V gene is TRBV7-9, the J gene TRBJ1-5; 7 nucleotides line up with TRBD1. Trimming at V came to 5 bases and at J to 6 bases, leaving 7 bases not matched to a gene. The CDR3 sequence is 14 residues long. Germline V lookup: CDR1 SEHNR, CDR2 FQNEAQ (reference sequence). In DNA, the CDR3 is TGTGCCAGCAGCCAGACAGGGTCGGGTCAGCCCCAGCATTTT. It encodes CASSQTGSGQPQHF.

This clonotype came up a few times. The V call is TRBV19, the J call TRBJ2-3; D possibly corresponds to TRBD2 (6 bases). Germline V gene lookup returns CDR1 LNHDA and CDR2 SQIVND (reference sequence). CDR3 length: 16 residues. Deletions cut 5 bases from V and 0 bases from J, with 15 bases between. Here the CDR3 reads CASSYLAVTSTDTQYF. DNA for the CDR3: TGTGCCAGTAGTTACTTAGCGGTAACTAGCACAGATACGCAGTATTTT.

J is TRBJ1-2 and V is TRBV18; 8 nucleotides match TRBD1. After removal of 3 bases from V and 0 bases from J, the junction contained 9 bases not matched to a gene. The CDR3 is made up of 17 amino acids. CDR1 and CDR2 from the germline V gene are KGHSH and LQKENI. The CDR3, as DNA: TGTGCCAGCTCACCCTCCGGGACAGGAGGATCTAACTATGGCTACACCTTC. Amino acids: CASSPSGTGGSNYGYTF.

The chain is built from TRBV4-1 and TRBJ2-7; possibly TRBD2 for D (6 bases). This CDR3 spans 15 amino acids. CDR1 is MGHRA, CDR2 YSYEKL, per germline. The ends were cut back, 0 bases at V and 3 bases at J, with 12 bases in the middle. The CDR3 protein is CASSQERGKGYEQYF. The CDR3 nucleotides are TGCGCCAGCAGCCAAGAGCGGGGAAAAGGCTACGAGCAGTACTTC.

The chain combines TRBV12-3 or TRBV12-4 with TRBJ2-7; no clear D. This CDR3 region has 13 residues. V was clipped by 8 bases and J by 0 bases, with 11 bases between them. In DNA form, the CDR3 reads TGTGCCAGCCGACTCTCTCTCTCCTACGAGCAGTACTTC. Encoded protein: CASRLSLSYEQYF.

This clonotype came up a few times. The rearrangement uses TRBV27 and TRBJ2-1, with unresolved D. The CDR3 has 15 residues. Germline CDR1 is MNHEY and CDR2 is SMNVEV (reference sequence). Trimming shortened V by 6 bases and J by 4 bases, and 16 bases separated the two germline ends. CDR3: CASRPSPNPYNEQFF. As DNA, the CDR3 is TGTGCCAGCAGGCCCTCGCCCAACCCATACAATGAGCAGTTCTTC.

The chain employs TRBV29-1 and TRBJ1-2, with D tentatively TRBD1 (6 bases). Germline assignment: CDR1 SQVTM and CDR2 ANQGSEA. V was cut by 0 bases and J by 2 bases, with 10 bases left in between. There are 14 residues in the CDR3. The CDR3 reads CSVEDWRGNYGYTF. CDR3 DNA: TGCAGCGTTGAAGATTGGAGGGGGAACTATGGCTACACCTTC.

The CDR3 is CSARGASEYEQYF. The CDR3 DNA follows: TGCAGTGCCCGAGGGGCTAGCGAGTACGAGCAGTACTTC. The chain is built from TRBV20-1 and TRBJ2-7; D might be TRBD2 (6 bases). CDR1 DFQATT and CDR2 SNEGSKA come from the germline V gene (reference sequence). With 6 bases removed from V and 4 bases from J, the gap between germline ends came to 16 bases. The CDR3 extends over 13 amino acids.

The genes are TRBV20-1 and TRBJ2-7; no reliable D call. The V gene's germline CDR1 is DFQATT and CDR2 SNEGSKA (reference sequence). The CDR3 extends over 16 amino acids. V lost 2 bases and J 2 bases, leaving 19 bases between the germline ends. CDR3 in amino acids: CSARFIHNVEPYEQYF. The CDR3 DNA reads as TGCAGTGCTAGATTTATACATAACGTGGAACCCTACGAGCAGTACTTC.

This clonotype has a handful of counts. DNA for the CDR3: TGTGCCAGCAGCTTTTCTGAAGTCAATCAGCCCCAGCATTTT. Translated: CASSFSEVNQPQHF. The genes are TRBV7-9 and TRBJ1-5; no firm D call. This CDR3 is 14 amino acids long. V lost 3 bases and J 3 bases, leaving 9 bases between the germline ends. Germline-derived CDR1 and CDR2 are SEHNR and FQNEAQ (reference sequence).

Only a few counts were recorded for this clonotype. The V gene is TRBV7-6, the J gene TRBJ2-5, with 9 nucleotides matching TRBD2. The CDR3 covers 13 residues. The germline CDR1 and CDR2 sequences are SGHVS and FNYEAQ. Trimming cost V 3 bases and J 4 bases; bases outside gene matches: 0. The CDR3 DNA sequence: TGTGCCAGCAGCTTTAGCGGGGGAGAGACCCAGTACTTC. It specifies CASSFSGGETQYF.

Only a few counts were recorded for this clonotype. The rearrangement uses TRBV7-2 and TRBJ2-7, with TRBD2 identical over 12 bases. V lost 3 bases, J lost 2 bases, and 2 bases stayed unmatched. Germline-derived CDR1 and CDR2 are SGHTA and FQGNSA. CDR3 size: 15 residues. CDR3 residues: CASSFRLAGAYEQYF. The CDR3 nucleotides read TGTGCCAGCAGCTTTAGACTAGCGGGGGCCTACGAGCAGTACTTC.

In this sample, this clonotype turned up a few times. The chain couples TRBV12-3 or TRBV12-4 to TRBJ1-1, with 7 bases fitting TRBD1. V shed 7 bases, J shed 6 bases, and the junction held 11 bases outside the gene matches. The CDR3 loop spans 14 amino acids. CDR3 DNA sequence: TGTGCCAGCACCGTGACAGGGAGCCCCTCTGAAGCTTTCTTT. It codes for CASTVTGSPSEAFF.

There are a few counts of this clonotype. This chain links TRBV24-1 with TRBJ1-5, with D tentatively TRBD1 (6 bases). The CDR3 runs to 14 residues. V dropped 4 bases and J dropped 1 base, with 7 bases sitting between them. In germline, CDR1 is KGHDR, CDR2 SFDVKD. The DNA for the CDR3 is TGTGCCACCAGTGAAGGACAGAGCAATCAGCCCCAGCATTTT. Protein sequence: CATSEGQSNQPQHF.

This clonotype was detected a few times. The V call is TRBV5-5, the J call TRBJ1-1; D not resolved. V lost 4 bases, J lost 1 base, and 11 bases lay in between. The CDR3 covers 14 residues. Germline V gives CDR1 SGHKS, CDR2 YYEKEE (reference sequence). CDR3 in DNA: TGTGCCAGCAGCCCCACCCTAACGAACACTGAAGCTTTCTTT. Protein: CASSPTLTNTEAFF.

This clonotype turned up a few times. The chain couples TRBV6-5 to TRBJ1-1; D is perhaps TRBD1 (6 bases). The germline CDR1 and CDR2 sequences are MNHEY and SVGAGI. The ends were cut back, 0 bases at V and 4 bases at J, with 12 bases in the middle. This CDR3 region has 15 residues. CDR3 DNA sequence: TGTGCCAGCAGTTACTCACGGGGCAGGGGCACTGAAGCTTTCTTT. Translating it yields CASSYSRGRGTEAFF.

This chain connects TRBV7-8 to TRBJ1-5; TRBD1 might be the D (5 bases). V was cut by 5 bases and J by 4 bases, with 18 bases left in between. CDR3 length: 16 amino acids. Per the germline V gene, CDR1 is SGHVS and CDR2 is FQNEAQ. The DNA of the CDR3 is TGTGCCAGCAGCCGGGACGGACGTCAGCTGAATCAGCCCCAGCATTTT. It is translated as CASSRDGRQLNQPQHF.

This clonotype was detected a few times. This rearrangement joins TRBV7-6 to TRBJ2-6; the match to TRBD1 covers 9 bases. The germline V gene encodes CDR1 SGHVS and CDR2 FNYEAQ. V shed 6 bases, J shed 0 bases, and the junction held 9 bases outside the gene matches. This CDR3 spans 18 amino acids. CDR3: CASRGTGSGSSGANVLTF. The CDR3 nucleotides are TGTGCCAGCAGAGGGACAGGGAGCGGTTCCTCTGGGGCCAACGTCCTGACTTTC. Full variable domain (remainder filled in from reference TRBV7-6 and TRBJ2-6): GAGVSQSPRYKVTKRGQDVALRCDPISGHVSLYWYRQALGQGPEFLTYFNYEAQQDKSGLPNDRFSAERPEGSISTLTIQRTEQRDSAMYRCASRGTGSGSSGANVLTFGAGSRLTVL.

This clonotype was seen a handful of times. The chain has TRBV5-6 and TRBJ2-1; D unresolved. With 0 bases removed from V and 1 base from J, the gap between germline ends came to 8 bases. The CDR3 is made up of 15 amino acids. Looked up from germline, CDR1 is SGHDT and CDR2 is YYEEEE. CDR3 coding DNA: TGTGCCAGCAGCTTGGTACCTCCGTCCTACAATGAGCAGTTCTTC. It encodes CASSLVPPSYNEQFF.

This chain links TRBV27 with TRBJ2-6, with D tentatively TRBD1 (5 bases). V lost 0 bases to trimming and J lost 3 bases, with 12 bases between them. CDR3 size: 17 residues. The germline V gene has CDR1 MNHEY and CDR2 SMNVEV (reference sequence). The CDR3 protein is CASSLSTRVGGANVLTF. The DNA of the CDR3 is TGTGCCAGCAGTTTATCAACCAGGGTTGGTGGGGCCAACGTCCTGACTTTC.

The chain couples TRBV27 to TRBJ2-1; the match to TRBD1 covers 8 bases. V was clipped by 11 bases and J by 8 bases; unmatched bases: 8. CDR1 is MNHEY and CDR2 is SMNVEV in the germline V gene (reference sequence). This CDR3 region has 12 residues. DNA for the CDR3: TGTGCCGGGGGGACAGGTCCAGATGAGCAGTTCTTC. It is translated as CAGGTGPDEQFF.